Following are 19 T cell receptor beta chains from one sample sequenced in a study of blood T cell repertoires in COVID-19. Assay: immunoSEQ multiplex PCR; the TCRdb copy retains only in-frame clones and omits some. This sample has about 200,000 clones, with around 86% found just once. Sequencing input: PBMCs or T cells enriched from blood (not recorded which). The receptors derive from a woman aged 45-59 years with acute COVID-19.

The genes are TRBV7-2 and TRBJ1-4; tentatively, D is TRBD1 (5 bases). Deletions cut 3 bases from V and 3 bases from J, with 8 bases between. Germline values: CDR1 SGHTA, CDR2 FQGNSA. The CDR3 has 14 residues. The CDR3, as DNA: TGTGCCAGCAGCTTGCAGGGATCTAATGAAAAACTGTTTTTT. This translates into CASSLQGSNEKLFF. Full variable domain (missing parts from reference TRBV7-2 and TRBJ1-4): GAGVSQSPSNKVTEKGKDVELRCDPISGHTALYWYRQSLGQGLEFLIYFQGNSAPDKSGLPSDRFSAERTGGSVSTLTIQRTQQEDSAVYLCASSLQGSNEKLFFGSGTQLSVL.

This sequence joins TRBV6-2 or TRBV6-3 and TRBJ1-1, with a weak D call TRBD1 (5 bases). V lost 2 bases and J lost 5, with 9 bases in between. The CDR3 totals 13 residues. Germline V gene lookup returns CDR1 MNHEY and CDR2 SVGEGT. Here the CDR3 reads CASSYSGTTEAFF. The CDR3 DNA reads as TGTGCCAGCAGTTACAGCGGGACTACTGAAGCTTTCTTT.

This clone was counted a few times. V and J are TRBV14 and TRBJ2-5, with a weak D call TRBD1 (5 bases). Germline V gene sequence: CDR1 SGHDN, CDR2 FVKESK. This CDR3 is 14 amino acids long. The V end was cut by 0 bases, the J end by 5 bases, with 10 bases between. CDR3 protein: CASSQDWGHETQYF. The DNA for the CDR3 is TGTGCCAGCAGCCAAGACTGGGGCCATGAGACCCAGTACTTC.

This clone has only one observation. The rearrangement uses TRBV7-8 and TRBJ2-7; D may be TRBD1 (5 bases). Germline V gene lookup returns CDR1 SGHVS and CDR2 FQNEAQ. V dropped 2 bases and J dropped 5 bases, with 13 bases sitting between them. The CDR3 runs to 14 residues. The CDR3 coding sequence is TGTGCCAGCAGCTTAATAAGGGGAACCAACGAGCAGTACTTC. Translating it yields CASSLIRGTNEQYF.

V usage is TRBV5-1 and J usage is TRBJ2-3; TRBD2 agrees at 12 bases. The CDR3 runs 17 residues. The J segment lost 6 bases and the V segment lost 4 bases, leaving 12 bases of the junction unmatched. Germline-derived CDR1 and CDR2 are SGHRS and YFSETQ. CDR3 region: CASSPPLAGGGGDTQYF. The CDR3 nucleotides read TGCGCCAGCAGCCCCCCTCTAGCGGGGGGGGGTGGGGATACGCAGTATTTT.

V is TRBV29-1 and J is TRBJ1-1, with a possible D match to TRBD1 (6 bases). Trimming stripped 7 bases from V and 0 bases from J, with 12 bases between. The CDR3 has 13 amino acids. Germline loops: CDR1 SQVTM, CDR2 ANQGSEA. The chain's CDR3 is CSGRGQMNTEAFF. In nucleotides, the CDR3 is TGCAGCGGGAGAGGACAGATGAACACTGAAGCTTTCTTT.

The chain joins TRBV4-1 to TRBJ2-1; 11 nucleotides match TRBD2. The CDR3 runs 19 residues. V lost 1 base, J lost 1 base, and 9 bases stayed unmatched. The germline V gene encodes CDR1 MGHRA and CDR2 YSYEKL. The CDR3 region is CASSQVGGSGGGSYNEQFF. In nucleotides, the CDR3 is TGCGCCAGCAGCCAAGTAGGAGGTAGCGGGGGGGGTTCCTACAATGAGCAGTTCTTC.

This chain joins TRBV7-2 and TRBJ2-1; 10 bases line up with TRBD1. The CDR3 contains 14 residues. Looked up from germline, CDR1 is SGHTA and CDR2 is FQGNSA. J lost 7 bases, V lost 5 bases, and 5 bases had no gene match. The CDR3 is CASSPDRGENEQFF. The DNA of the CDR3 is TGTGCCAGCAGCCCGGACAGGGGGGAAAATGAGCAGTTCTTC.

A few counts support this clone. This chain joins TRBV6-5 and TRBJ1-1; TRBD1 is a possible D gene (5 bases). Per the germline V gene, CDR1 is MNHEY and CDR2 is SVGAGI. The V end was cut by 8 bases, the J end by 3 bases, with 7 bases between. The CDR3 length is 11 residues. The chain's CDR3 is CASGAHTEAFF. The CDR3 DNA reads TGTGCCAGCGGGGCGCACACTGAAGCTTTCTTT.

V gene TRBV3-1 (or the pseudogene TRBV3-2) combines with J gene TRBJ2-7, with TRBD1 as a possible D gene (5 bases). V dropped 2 bases and J dropped 3 bases, with 20 bases sitting between them. The CDR3 has 17 residues. In germline, CDR1 is LGHDT, CDR2 YNNKEL (reference sequence). The CDR3 nucleotides are TGTGCCAGCAGCCAAAGACATCTGGGTCAGGGAAGCTACGAGCAGTACTTC. It yields the protein CASSQRHLGQGSYEQYF.

This CDR3 reads CSVEEPPSTGQYNEQFF. The CDR3 nucleotides read TGCAGCGTTGAAGAACCCCCTTCGACAGGCCAATACAATGAGCAGTTCTTC. This chain uses TRBV29-1 with TRBJ2-1; maybe TRBD1 (6 bases). The CDR3 contains 17 residues. CDR1 and CDR2 (germline): SQVTM, ANQGSEA. V was cut by 0 bases and J by 4 bases, with 19 bases left in between.

The chain has TRBV5-4 and TRBJ2-7; TRBD2 is a possible D gene (6 bases). The CDR3 sequence is 15 residues long. Per germline, CDR1 SGHNT and CDR2 YYREEE (reference sequence). Trimming took 3 bases from V and 5 from J, leaving 18 bases between them. The CDR3 spells CASSYRAGLPHEQYF. For the CDR3, the DNA is TGTGCCAGCAGCTACCGCGCGGGGTTACCCCACGAGCAGTACTTC. The entire variable domain, with the rest obtained from reference TRBV5-4 and TRBJ2-7, is as follows: ETGVTQSPTHLIKTRGQQVTLRCSSQSGHNTVSWYQQALGQGPQFIFQYYREEENGRGNFPPRFSGLQFPNYSSELNVNALELDDSALYLCASSYRAGLPHEQYFGPGTRLTVT.

This clone was found once. This sample includes further DNA sequences coding for the same CDR3. The chain uses TRBV5-1 and TRBJ2-7, with 7 positions matching TRBD1. J was trimmed by 3 bases and V by 4 bases; bases with no gene match: 4. The CDR3 is 13 amino acids. Germline V lookup: CDR1 SGHRS, CDR2 YFSETQ. DNA of the CDR3: TGCGCCAGCAGCCTGGACAGGTACTACGAGCAGTACTTC. Its translation: CASSLDRYYEQYF.

The V call is TRBV7-2, the J call TRBJ2-2; 8 bases map to TRBD2. The V and J ends lost 1 base and 6 bases, in that order; junction bases with no gene match: 4. Germline CDR1 reads SGHTA; CDR2 reads FQGNSA. The CDR3 is made up of 15 amino acids. CDR3 loop: CASSLGGGRAGELFF. The CDR3 DNA is TGTGCCAGCAGCTTAGGCGGGGGGCGGGCCGGGGAGCTGTTTTTT.

The V and J genes are TRBV5-1 and TRBJ2-7; 9 bases align to TRBD2. Unmatched junction bases numbered 6, after V lost 2 bases and J lost 0 bases. Looked up from germline, CDR1 is SGHRS and CDR2 is YFSETQ. The CDR3 is made up of 16 amino acids. The CDR3 DNA sequence: TGCGCCAGCAGCTTAGCTAGCGGGATACGCTCCTACGAGCAGTACTTC. It specifies CASSLASGIRSYEQYF.

In its sample, this clone was seen a few times. The chain employs TRBV7-9 and TRBJ2-7; 8 bases are a match to TRBD2. CDR3 length: 16 amino acids. The germline CDR1 and CDR2 sequences are SEHNR and FQNEAQ (reference sequence). The J segment lost 3 bases and the V segment lost 4 bases, leaving 11 bases of the junction unmatched. The CDR3 protein is CASSSGGGKRFYEQYF. DNA of the CDR3: TGTGCCAGCAGCTCGGGAGGGGGGAAGAGGTTCTACGAGCAGTACTTC.

This chain connects TRBV6-5 to TRBJ2-3, with unresolved D. Between the trimmed V and J ends, which lost 0 bases and 2 bases, there was a span of 12 bases. The CDR3 length is 16 residues. Germline lookup yields CDR1 MNHEY and CDR2 SVGAGI. CDR3 DNA sequence: TGTGCCAGCAGTTACTCGGTACAGCCCGCCACAGATACGCAGTATTTT. Translated, it gives CASSYSVQPATDTQYF.

V usage is TRBV6-6 and J usage is TRBJ2-2; the match to TRBD1 covers 9 bases. Germline V CDR1 and CDR2: MNHNY, SVGAGI (reference sequence). The CDR3 consists of 20 residues. Trimming at V came to 6 bases and at J to 9 bases, leaving 26 bases not matched to a gene. The CDR3 loop reads CASSPMGLQGASPWNRELFF. Written as DNA, the CDR3 is TGTGCCAGCAGCCCGATGGGGCTACAGGGGGCCTCTCCCTGGAACCGGGAGCTGTTTTTT.

This rearrangement joins TRBV18 to TRBJ2-5; maybe TRBD1 (5 bases). Per the germline V gene, CDR1 is KGHSH and CDR2 is LQKENI. The CDR3 is made up of 12 amino acids. V lost 5 bases to trimming and J lost 2 bases, with 6 bases between them. CDR3: CASSRQQETQYF. CDR3 nucleotides: TGTGCCAGCTCAAGACAGCAAGAGACCCAGTACTTC.